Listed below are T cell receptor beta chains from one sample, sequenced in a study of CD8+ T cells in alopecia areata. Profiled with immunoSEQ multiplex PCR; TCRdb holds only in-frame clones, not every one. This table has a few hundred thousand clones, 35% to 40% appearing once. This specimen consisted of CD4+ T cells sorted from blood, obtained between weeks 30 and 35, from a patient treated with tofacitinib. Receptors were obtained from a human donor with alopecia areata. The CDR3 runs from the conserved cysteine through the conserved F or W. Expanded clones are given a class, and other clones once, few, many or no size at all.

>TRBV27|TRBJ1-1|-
CASTLNSGTGAATEAFF
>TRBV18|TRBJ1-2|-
CASSPAQINYGYTF
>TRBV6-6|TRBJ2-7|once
CASSYSYALEQYF
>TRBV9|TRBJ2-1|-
CASSRDLGNEQFF
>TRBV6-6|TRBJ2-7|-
CASSYDFPGGYEQYF
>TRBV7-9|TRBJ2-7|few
CASSLAGAGPYEQYF
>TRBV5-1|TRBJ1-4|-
CASSFAGEKLFF
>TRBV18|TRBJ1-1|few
CASSPRQENTEAFF
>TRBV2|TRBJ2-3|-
CASLKAGGSTDTQYF
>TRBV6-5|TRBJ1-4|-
CASGLEATNEKLFF
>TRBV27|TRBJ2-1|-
CASSPLLAGANEQFF
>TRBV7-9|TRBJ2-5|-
CASSPLGLAGEEFGTQYF
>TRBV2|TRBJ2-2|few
CASSRGGANTGELFF
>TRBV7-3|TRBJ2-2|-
CASSLQVTGELFF
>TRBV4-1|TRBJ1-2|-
CASSQDRGNYGYTF
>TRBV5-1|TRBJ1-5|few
CASSQNPSVGQPQHF
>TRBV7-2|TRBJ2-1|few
CASSLAGGRAVDEQFF
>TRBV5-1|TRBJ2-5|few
CASRDRGGETQYF
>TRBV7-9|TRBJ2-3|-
CASSPTGMGTDTQYF
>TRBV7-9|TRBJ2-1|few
CASSQRQGEFF
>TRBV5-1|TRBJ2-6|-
CASRISGANVLTF
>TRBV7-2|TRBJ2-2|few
CASSLAWGAMYTGELFF
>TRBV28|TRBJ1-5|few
CASSDRGLYLNNQPQHF
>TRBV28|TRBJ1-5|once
CASSVQGVNQPQHF
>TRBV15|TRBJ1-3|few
CATSRDRNTIYF
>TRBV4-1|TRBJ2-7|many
CASSQIWQYEQYF
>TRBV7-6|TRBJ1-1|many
CASSSGGNTEAFF
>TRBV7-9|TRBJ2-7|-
CASSFTSRGAYEQYF
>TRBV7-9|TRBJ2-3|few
CASSDRRQGAKFDTQYF
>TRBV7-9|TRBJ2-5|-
CASSLTLGLAGALQETQYF
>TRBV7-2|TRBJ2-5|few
CASSLAETQYF
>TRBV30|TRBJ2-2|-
CAWSVVGGELFF
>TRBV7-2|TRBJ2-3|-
CASSLAGTRSTDTQYF
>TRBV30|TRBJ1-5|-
CACSQFLSNQPQHF
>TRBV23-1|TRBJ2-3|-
CASSQPSINTGQSTCTDTQYF
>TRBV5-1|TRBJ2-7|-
CASSFASTGPGAEQYF
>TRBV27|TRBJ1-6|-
CASSPFTGTGSASPLHF
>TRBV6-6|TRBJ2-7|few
CASRVGTGSSYEQYF
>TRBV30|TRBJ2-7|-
CAWSVTSGGFEQYF
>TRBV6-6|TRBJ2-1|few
CASSYPGTSPYNEQFF
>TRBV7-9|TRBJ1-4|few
CASSSPNEKLFF
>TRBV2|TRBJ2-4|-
CASTTFGRGQGKNIQYF
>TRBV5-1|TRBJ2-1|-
CASSPGTGGPYNEQFF
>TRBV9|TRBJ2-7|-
CASSLEGAGEGYEQYF
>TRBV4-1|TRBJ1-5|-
CASSQAPPGMRSNQPQHF
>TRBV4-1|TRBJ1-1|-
CASSHMTSNTEAFF
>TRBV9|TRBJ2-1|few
CASSVDGRPGSEQFF
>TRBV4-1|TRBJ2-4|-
CASSPGTSASVAKNIQYF
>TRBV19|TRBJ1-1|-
CASRSTPNTEAFF
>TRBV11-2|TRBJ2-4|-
CASSSTRAALAKNIQYF
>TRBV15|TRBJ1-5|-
CATSRDTGGHQPQHF
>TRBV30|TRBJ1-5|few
CAWSVLGSNSNQPQHF
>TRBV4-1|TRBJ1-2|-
CASSQVGGYYGYTF
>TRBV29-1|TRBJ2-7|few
CSVDRGTSEQYF